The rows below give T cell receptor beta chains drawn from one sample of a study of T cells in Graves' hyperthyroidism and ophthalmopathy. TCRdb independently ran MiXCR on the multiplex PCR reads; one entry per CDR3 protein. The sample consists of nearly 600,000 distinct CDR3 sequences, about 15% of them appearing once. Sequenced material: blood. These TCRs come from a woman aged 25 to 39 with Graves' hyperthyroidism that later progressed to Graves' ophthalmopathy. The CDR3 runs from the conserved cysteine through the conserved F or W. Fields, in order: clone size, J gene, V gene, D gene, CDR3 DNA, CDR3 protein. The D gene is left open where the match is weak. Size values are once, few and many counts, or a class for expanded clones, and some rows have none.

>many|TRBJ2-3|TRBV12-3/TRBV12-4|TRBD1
TGTGCCAGCAGTCGACAGGGGTCGCCTACGCAGTATTTT
CASSRQGSPTQYF
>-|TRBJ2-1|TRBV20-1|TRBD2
TGCAGTGCTAGAGATCTCCTTGGCCTAGCGGGTTACAATGAGCAGTTCTTC
CSARDLLGLAGYNEQFF
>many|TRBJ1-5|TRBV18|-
TGTGCCAGCTCCCCCCCCGAGGGGGACAATCAGCCCCAGCATTTT
CASSPPEGDNQPQHF
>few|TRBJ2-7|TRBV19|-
TGTGCCAGTAGTACCGATCACCCTGGACAAGCCCACGAGCAGTACTTC
CASSTDHPGQAHEQYF
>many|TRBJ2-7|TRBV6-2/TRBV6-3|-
TGTGCCAGCATCACCCCCTCGGGAGACTCCTACGAGCAGTACTTC
CASITPSGDSYEQYF
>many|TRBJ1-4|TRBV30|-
TGTGCCTGGAGTGTCCAGGACCCCGGAAGTGAAAAACTGTTTTTT
CAWSVQDPGSEKLFF
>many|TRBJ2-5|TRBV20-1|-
TGCAGTGCTAGTACGACAGGACAAGAGACCCAGTACTTC
CSASTTGQETQYF
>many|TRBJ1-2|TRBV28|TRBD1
TGTGCCAGCAGCCCCGCAGGGGGCGTCCGTGGCTACACCTTC
CASSPAGGVRGYTF
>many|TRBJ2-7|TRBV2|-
TGTGCCAGCAGTATCCCCGCTCCTTACGAGCAGTACTTC
CASSIPAPYEQYF
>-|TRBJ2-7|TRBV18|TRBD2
TGTGCCAGCTCACCACCGGCGGCGGGAGGTTTCTACGAGCAGTACTTC
CASSPPAAGGFYEQYF